The present entry profiles one T cell receptor beta chain with its context. Ten or more counts support this clonotype. Its cognate antigen has yet to be identified. Nothing much larger sits one base from this clone, and base qualities are not available. Synthesis of TCR cDNA relied on 5'RACE template switching, a step that introduced a universal primer site along with unique molecular identifiers. Priming of cDNA synthesis was performed from both the TCR alpha and TCR beta constant segments. Libraries were amplified in two PCR steps, with sample barcodes and sequencing adapters added in the second step. Sequencing of libraries was done on Illumina HiSeq 2500 (2x100 bp) or NovaSeq (2x150 bp). The original pipeline was this. MIGEC handled demultiplexing of reads and collapsing into UMI consensus sequences, while MiXCR performed V(D)J alignment. Vaccine-responding clonotypes were identified with edgeR using replicate PBMC samples, with FDR below 0.01 and a log2 fold change above 5 up to day 15 being required. Each bulk clonotype received a CD4 or CD8 identity based on whether the sequenced CD4 or CD8 repertoire contained that clonotype at higher abundance. TCRdb cleaned the public reads at Q25 with fastp, built clones with MiXCR and kept in-frame beta chains. Duplicate CDR3 protein sequences are folded into a single record with the most common DNA and genes. The V and J calls follow TCRdb's processing rather than the paper's. In this sample the table shows roughly 150,000 distinct CDR3 sequences, more than 5.5% of which occur a single time. The ten top clones hold 2.5% of the sample.

The data derive from a study of T cells after yellow fever vaccination (dated by TCRdb to 2018 to 2020). Study-wide context: The SMART-Seq v4 Ultra Low Input RNA kit was used to prepare libraries from fractions with low cell numbers. To follow T-cell clones before and after both primary and booster YFV17D yellow fever vaccination, bulk TCR alpha and beta repertoires underwent longitudinal sequencing. Two healthy male donors, one aged 18 to 30 and one aged 30 to 40 years, made up the cohort. Blood samples were taken at several timepoints before and after primary and secondary immunization, and bulk PBMC replicates and cell subsets were isolated. Overall study results and their limits: A small share of clonotypes occurred in both CD4 and CD8 compartments, likely arising from convergent recombination. Because abundant contaminating clonotypes from the bulk population could be contained in FACS-sorted repertoires, computational filtering was required. After the booster, most of the clones that had expanded following primary vaccination were detected again (approximately 95% of CD4 and around 90% of CD8), which suggests that memory was broadly maintained. Compared with the primary T-cell response, the secondary T-cell response was faster but weaker, reaching its peak on day 5 rather than on day 15. Because the study included only a couple of donors, the extent to which the findings can be generalized is limited.

What the treatment or condition label conveys for this sample: live attenuated yellow fever vaccine strain. PBMCs were isolated from peripheral blood using a standard Ficoll-Paque protocol. Dynabeads CD4 and CD8 positive selection kits were used to isolate the CD4 and CD8 T-cell fractions. RNA was extracted with TriZol from bulk PBMCs, CD4 and CD8 fractions, and dextramer-positive and dextramer-negative fractions. Per the germline V gene, MGHRA is the CDR1 and YSYEKL is the CDR2. Measured from the cysteine to the phenylalanine, the CDR3 is 11 residues long. Only the CDR3 portion is preserved as DNA: 33 bases, with reading frame beginning at the first base. The V and J ends are trimmed by 8 bases and 4 bases, leaving 8 bases between them.

This sequence uses TRBV4-1 and TRBJ1-1; there is no confident call for the D gene. This TCR was recovered from a man aged 18 to 30 who received the YFV17D yellow fever vaccine. The source was CD4+ T cells sorted from PBMCs, collected 4 to 5 days after the first yellow fever vaccination. The DNA sequence is as follows: TGCGCCAGCCTGGGGTTCACTGAAGCTTTCTTT. The encoded protein is CASLGFTEAFF.